The 17 T cell receptor beta chains below were found in one sample sequenced in a study of control samples from healthy donors and cancer patients. Profiling relied on immunoSEQ multiplex PCR, and the TCRdb table lists in-frame clones only, not all of them. The sample lists approximately 170,000 clones; roughly 91% were seen once. Sequencing was carried out using blood. These receptors originate from a woman younger than 45 in good health.

About this clone: At the DNA level, this CDR3 is encoded by other sequences in the same sample as well. The chain carries TRBV6-5 and TRBJ2-2; TRBD1 might be the D (5 bases). The CDR3 is made up of 15 amino acids. Trimming cost V 5 bases and J 0 bases, with 10 bases left between them. Germline assignment: CDR1 MNHEY and CDR2 SVGAGI. The CDR3 region has the DNA TGTGCCAGCAGTCCTGGACAACCGAACACCGGGGAGCTGTTTTTT. Its protein is CASSPGQPNTGELFF.

This sequence joins TRBV2 and TRBJ1-4; TRBD1 agrees at 7 bases. CDR3 size: 15 residues. V was pared by 3 bases and J by 7 bases, with 8 bases of the junction left unmatched. Germline V lookup: CDR1 SNHLY, CDR2 FYNNEI. CDR3 region: CASSDSTGRGEKLFF. Written as DNA, the CDR3 is TGTGCCAGCAGTGACTCGACAGGGAGGGGTGAAAAACTGTTTTTT. The complete variable domain, with remaining parts taken from reference TRBV2 and TRBJ1-4, reads EPEVTQTPSHQVTQMGQEVILRCVPISNHLYFYWYRQILGQKVEFLVSFYNNEISEKSEIFDDQFSVERPDGSNFTLKIRSTKLEDSAMYFCASSDSTGRGEKLFFGSGTQLSVL.

This chain joins TRBV7-2 and TRBJ2-6, with 7 bases fitting TRBD1. The junction had 5 bases not matched to a gene; V was cut back by 5 bases and J by 4 bases. The CDR3 length is 15 residues. Germline-derived CDR1 and CDR2 are SGHTA and FQGNSA. The CDR3 sequence: CASSIGGTGANVLTF. Written as DNA, the CDR3 is TGTGCCAGCAGCATAGGGGGCACAGGGGCCAACGTCCTGACTTTC.

The V gene is TRBV7-9, the J gene TRBJ2-5; 7 nucleotides match TRBD1. Germline assignment: CDR1 SEHNR and CDR2 FQNEAQ (reference sequence). The CDR3 contains 14 residues. The junction had 6 bases not matched to a gene; V was cut back by 3 bases and J by 5 bases. CDR3 nucleotide sequence: TGTGCCAGCAGCTTTCCGACAGGGCGGGAGACCCAGTACTTC. Its protein product is CASSFPTGRETQYF.

The chain couples TRBV18 to TRBJ2-7; 11 bases agree with TRBD2. The V segment lost 3 bases and the J segment 6 bases; nucleotides outside the gene matches: 7. Germline lookup yields CDR1 KGHSH and CDR2 LQKENI. This CDR3 is 15 amino acids long. CDR3 residues: CASSPSLAGAGEQYF. CDR3 coding DNA: TGTGCCAGCTCACCCTCACTAGCGGGAGCGGGCGAGCAGTACTTC.

This chain connects TRBV29-1 to TRBJ2-3; 9 bases are shared with TRBD1. With V trimmed by 2 bases and J by 1 base, 7 bases remained unmatched. Germline V gene sequence: CDR1 SQVTM, CDR2 ANQGSEA. The CDR3 runs to 16 residues. The CDR3 nucleotides are TGCAGCGTTGAAAAGGGACAGGGTGTTGGCACAGATACGCAGTATTTT. This gives the protein CSVEKGQGVGTDTQYF.

This clone was observed a handful of times. The chain combines TRBV5-6 with TRBJ1-6, with D possibly being TRBD1 (5 bases). The V gene lost 5 bases and the J gene lost 6 bases, with 24 bases spanning the gap. Germline CDR1 and CDR2: SGHDT and YYEEEE. This CDR3 comprises 18 residues. The CDR3 nucleotides are TGTGCCAGCAGGTCGACCGGACTCGCGGGGGATTTTAATTCACCCCTCCACTTT. It codes for CASRSTGLAGDFNSPLHF.

CDR3 sequence (DNA): TGTGCCAGCAGCTTATGGGCGGGAGCGGATGAGACCCAGTACTTC. Translation gives CASSLWAGADETQYF. The J gene is TRBJ2-5, the V gene TRBV7-3; 7 positions match TRBD2. From germline, CDR1 is SGHTA and CDR2 FQGTGA. The CDR3 loop spans 15 amino acids. The trim removed 2 bases at V and 5 bases at J, leaving 8 bases unmatched. The full variable domain, with the rest looked up from reference TRBV7-3 and TRBJ2-5, is GAGVSQTPSNKVTEKGKYVELRCDPISGHTALYWYRQSLGQGPEFLIYFQGTGAADDSGLPNDRFFAVRPEGSVSTLKIQRTERGDSAVYLCASSLWAGADETQYFGPGTRLLVL.

The rearrangement uses TRBV5-1 and TRBJ2-4; no clear D gene. The germline CDR1 and CDR2 sequences are SGHRS and YFSETQ. V lost 0 bases to trimming and J lost 6 bases, with 7 bases between them. This CDR3 has 13 residues. CDR3 sequence (DNA): TGCGCCAGCAGCTTGGGGGTTTTAAACATTCAGTACTTC. This encodes CASSLGVLNIQYF.

This clone is classed as medium-sized. The rearrangement joins TRBV28 to TRBJ2-1; 9 nucleotides match TRBD2. The CDR3 sequence is 14 residues long. V gave up 6 bases and J gave up 4 bases; unmatched junction bases: 4. Looked up from germline, CDR1 is MDHEN and CDR2 is SYDVKM. CDR3 DNA: TGTGCCAGCAGGCGCCTAGCGGGATACAATGAGCAGTTCTTC. Protein sequence: CASRRLAGYNEQFF.

The rearrangement links TRBV6-4 to TRBJ2-1; D remains ambiguous. Trimming removed 0 bases at V and 0 bases at J, with 6 bases between. The CDR3 is 15 residues long. Germline V gives CDR1 MRHNA, CDR2 SNTAGT. Written as DNA, the CDR3 is TGTGCCAGCAGTGACTCGGCTGACTCCTACAATGAGCAGTTCTTC. Protein product: CASSDSADSYNEQFF.

This clone showed up just a few times. V usage is TRBV7-9 and J usage is TRBJ1-3, with D hard to call. The V gene's germline CDR1 is SEHNR and CDR2 FQNEAQ (reference sequence). The CDR3 consists of 12 residues. V lost 5 bases and J lost 3, with 5 bases in between. The CDR3 nucleotides are TGTGCCAGCAGCGGTGATGGAAACACCATATATTTT. Its protein product is CASSGDGNTIYF.

CDR3 amino acids: CASSHGQGNIQYF. In nucleotides, the CDR3 is TGCGCCAGCAGCCACGGACAGGGGAACATTCAGTACTTC. This chain links TRBV4-1 with TRBJ2-4, with 9 bases fitting TRBD1. CDR1 and CDR2 (germline): MGHRA, YSYEKL. The V segment lost 3 bases and the J segment 7 bases; nucleotides outside the gene matches: 1. The CDR3 contains 13 residues.

V and J are TRBV12-3 or TRBV12-4 and TRBJ1-1; D remains unclear. V was cut by 6 bases and J by 5 bases, with 13 bases left in between. This CDR3 spans 13 amino acids. The CDR3 is CASRGSGGTEAFF. The CDR3 DNA is TGTGCCAGCAGGGGTTCAGGTGGGACTGAAGCTTTCTTT.

The chain carries TRBV5-1 and TRBJ2-1; no clear D. The V end lost 0 bases, the J end lost 3 bases, and 4 bases lay between the germline ends. From germline, CDR1 is SGHRS and CDR2 YFSETQ. This CDR3 is 13 amino acids long. The CDR3 reads CASSLDNYNEQFF. The CDR3 DNA is TGCGCCAGCAGCTTGGACAACTACAATGAGCAGTTCTTC.

This clone has only one observation. The CDR3 DNA sequence: TGCGCCAGCAGCAGGACAGGGGATCAGCCCCAGCATTTT. Translated: CASSRTGDQPQHF. The chain recombines TRBV5-1 with TRBJ1-5, with TRBD1 matching 9 bases. Germline values: CDR1 SGHRS, CDR2 YFSETQ. There are 13 residues in the CDR3. Losses at the gene ends were 4 bases for V and 5 bases for J; bases not matched to a gene: 1.

The sample holds a few counts of this clone. This sequence joins TRBV27 and TRBJ2-1, with 10 nucleotides matching TRBD2. V shed 4 bases and J 7 bases; nucleotides not matched to a gene: 1. From germline, CDR1 is MNHEY and CDR2 SMNVEV (reference sequence). CDR3 size: 13 residues. As DNA, the CDR3 is TGTGCCAGCAGTTCTAGCGGGAGAAATGAGCAGTTCTTC. It is translated as CASSSSGRNEQFF.